This TCR beta chain was sequenced for a study of T cells after posttransplantation cyclophosphamide. The V gene end was trimmed by 4 bases and the J gene end by 3 bases; junction bases not matched to a gene: 3. Germline lookup yields CDR1 SGHTA and CDR2 FQGNSA. The CDR3 is made up of 14 amino acids. Findings of the study overall: Tissue-infiltrating T cells from skin or gut overlapped little with blood T cells. After PTCy, TRB diversity resembled that of CNI/methotrexate controls.

This clone was seen many times. The antigen remains unidentified. Profiling relied on immunoSEQ multiplex PCR, and the TCRdb table lists in-frame clones only, not all of them. Altogether tens of thousands of clones were found in the sample, and no singletons occur. This receptor was identified in a woman aged 60-75 years in good health, CMV-negative, and a related stem cell transplant donor. The chain links TRBV7-2 to TRBJ1-2, with 9 bases lining up with TRBD1. What was sequenced was PBMCs. CDR3: CASSSGDRDYGYTF. The CDR3 region has the DNA TGTGCCAGCAGCTCAGGGGACAGGGACTATGGCTACACCTTC.